These 5 T cell receptor beta chains came from one sample sequenced in a study of blood T cell repertoires in COVID-19. Assay used: immunoSEQ multiplex PCR; TCRdb lists only in-frame clones, some missing. This table holds about 18,000 clones, approximately 91% found once. The specimen sequenced was peripheral blood. The receptors were gathered from a human donor in a cohort sampled during active COVID-19.

The chain uses TRBV9 and TRBJ2-4; D gene unclear. V lost 4 bases to trimming and J lost 8 bases, with 16 bases between them. The CDR3 extends over 14 amino acids. CDR1 and CDR2 (germline): SGDLS, YYNGEE. CDR3 in DNA: TGTGCCAGCAGCTCCCGAGAGATACTTGACATTCAGTACTTC. This gives the protein CASSSREILDIQYF.

The J gene is TRBJ2-3, the V gene TRBV19; maybe TRBD1 (5 bases). Between the trimmed V and J ends, which lost 3 bases and 2 bases, there was a span of 12 bases. Looked up from germline, CDR1 is LNHDA and CDR2 is SQIVND (reference sequence). CDR3 length: 15 residues. The CDR3 region is CASSINPRDTDTQYF. As DNA, the CDR3 is TGTGCCAGTAGTATTAATCCCAGGGACACAGATACGCAGTATTTT. The complete variable domain, with remaining parts taken from reference TRBV19 and TRBJ2-3, reads DGGITQSPKYLFRKEGQNVTLSCEQNLNHDAMYWYRQDPGQGLRLIYYSQIVNDFQKGDIAEGYSVSREKKESFPLTVTSAQKNPTAFYLCASSINPRDTDTQYFGPGTRLTVL.

This clone appeared once. The gene calls are TRBV24-1 and TRBJ1-2; the D gene is possibly TRBD1 (5 bases). This CDR3 region has 13 residues. The V and J ends lost 4 bases and 10 bases respectively, with 15 bases between them. The V gene's germline CDR1 is KGHDR and CDR2 SFDVKD. The CDR3 region is CATSDPGERLYTF. The DNA of the CDR3 is TGTGCCACCAGTGACCCGGGGGAGCGACTCTACACCTTC.

The rearrangement links TRBV7-8 to TRBJ2-7, with 7 bases identical to TRBD1. CDR3 length: 14 residues. The germline CDR1 and CDR2 sequences are SGHVS and FQNEAQ. V was pared by 5 bases and J by 4 bases, with 8 bases of the junction left unmatched. The CDR3 DNA follows: TGTGCCAGCAGCCCCCCGACAGGGTTATACGAGCAGTACTTC. It codes for CASSPPTGLYEQYF.

The chain has TRBV30 and TRBJ2-2, with D possibly TRBD1 on 5 matching bases. Between the trimmed V and J ends, which lost 3 bases and 6 bases, there was a span of 11 bases. CDR1 is GTSNPN and CDR2 is SVGIG in the germline V gene (reference sequence). CDR3 length: 13 residues. The CDR3 sequence: CAWRALTAGELFF. Here the CDR3 DNA reads TGTGCCTGGAGGGCGCTGACAGCCGGGGAGCTGTTTTTT.